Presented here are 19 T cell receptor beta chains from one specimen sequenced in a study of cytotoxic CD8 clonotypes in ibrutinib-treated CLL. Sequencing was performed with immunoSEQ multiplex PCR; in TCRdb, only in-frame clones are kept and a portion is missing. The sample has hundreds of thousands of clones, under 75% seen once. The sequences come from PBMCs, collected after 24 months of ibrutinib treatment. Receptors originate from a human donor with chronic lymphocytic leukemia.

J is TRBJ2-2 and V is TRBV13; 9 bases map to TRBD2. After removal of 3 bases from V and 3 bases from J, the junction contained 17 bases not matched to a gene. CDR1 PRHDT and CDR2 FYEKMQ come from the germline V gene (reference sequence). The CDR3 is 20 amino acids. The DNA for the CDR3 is TGTGCCAGCAGCTTCCTGGGACTGTGGCGGGAGGGCCGCGACACCGGGGAGCTGTTTTTT. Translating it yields CASSFLGLWREGRDTGELFF.

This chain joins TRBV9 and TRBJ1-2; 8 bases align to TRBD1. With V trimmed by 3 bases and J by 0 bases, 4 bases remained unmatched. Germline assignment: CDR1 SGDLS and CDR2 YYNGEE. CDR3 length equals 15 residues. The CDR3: CASSAGQGPNYGYTF. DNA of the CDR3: TGTGCCAGCAGCGCAGGACAGGGCCCTAACTATGGCTACACCTTC.

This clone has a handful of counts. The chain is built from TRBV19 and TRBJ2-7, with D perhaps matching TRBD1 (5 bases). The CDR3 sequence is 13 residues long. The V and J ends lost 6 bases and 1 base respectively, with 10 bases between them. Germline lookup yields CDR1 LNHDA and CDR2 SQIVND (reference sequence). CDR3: CASSAGLSYEQYF. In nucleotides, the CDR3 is TGTGCCAGTAGCGCAGGGCTGTCCTACGAGCAGTACTTC. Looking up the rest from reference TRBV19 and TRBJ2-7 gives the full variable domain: DGGITQSPKYLFRKEGQNVTLSCEQNLNHDAMYWYRQDPGQGLRLIYYSQIVNDFQKGDIAEGYSVSREKKESFPLTVTSAQKNPTAFYLCASSAGLSYEQYFGPGTRLTVT.

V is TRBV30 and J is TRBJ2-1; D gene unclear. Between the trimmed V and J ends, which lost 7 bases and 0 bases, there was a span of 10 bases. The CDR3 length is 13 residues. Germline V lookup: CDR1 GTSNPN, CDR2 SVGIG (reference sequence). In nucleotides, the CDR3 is TGTGCCTTTAGCCCAGACTCCTACAATGAGCAGTTCTTC. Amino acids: CAFSPDSYNEQFF.

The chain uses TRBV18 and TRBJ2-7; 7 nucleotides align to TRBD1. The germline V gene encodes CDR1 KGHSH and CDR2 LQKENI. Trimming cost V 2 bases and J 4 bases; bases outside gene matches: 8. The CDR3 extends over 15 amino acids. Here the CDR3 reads CASSPEPGQKYEQYF. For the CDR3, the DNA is TGTGCCAGCTCACCAGAGCCGGGACAGAAGTACGAGCAGTACTTC.

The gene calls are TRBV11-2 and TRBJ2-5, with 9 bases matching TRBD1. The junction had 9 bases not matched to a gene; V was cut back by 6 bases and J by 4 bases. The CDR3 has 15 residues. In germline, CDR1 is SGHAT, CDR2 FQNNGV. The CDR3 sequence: CASSLQGAVGETQYF. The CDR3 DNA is TGTGCCAGCAGTTTACAGGGGGCGGTCGGAGAGACCCAGTACTTC.

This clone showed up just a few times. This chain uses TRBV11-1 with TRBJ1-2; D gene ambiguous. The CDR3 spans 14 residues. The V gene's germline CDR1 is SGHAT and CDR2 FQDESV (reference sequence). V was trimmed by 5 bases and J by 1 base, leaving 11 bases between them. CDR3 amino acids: CASSPPNFNYGYTF. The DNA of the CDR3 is TGTGCCAGCAGCCCCCCCAACTTTAACTATGGCTACACCTTC.

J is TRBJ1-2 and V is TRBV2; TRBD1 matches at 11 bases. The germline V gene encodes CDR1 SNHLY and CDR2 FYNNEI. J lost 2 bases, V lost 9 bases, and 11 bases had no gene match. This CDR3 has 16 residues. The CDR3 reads CARFLDRGRSNYGYTF. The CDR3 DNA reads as TGTGCCAGATTCCTGGACAGGGGGCGATCCAACTATGGCTACACCTTC.

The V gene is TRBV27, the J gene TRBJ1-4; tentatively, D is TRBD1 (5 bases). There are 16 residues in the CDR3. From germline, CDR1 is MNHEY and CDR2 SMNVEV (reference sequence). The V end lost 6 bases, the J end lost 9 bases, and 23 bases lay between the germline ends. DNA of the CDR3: TGTGCCAGCAGCGACTCCCAGGGTCTATCAGTTAAAAAACTGTTTTTT. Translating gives CASSDSQGLSVKKLFF.

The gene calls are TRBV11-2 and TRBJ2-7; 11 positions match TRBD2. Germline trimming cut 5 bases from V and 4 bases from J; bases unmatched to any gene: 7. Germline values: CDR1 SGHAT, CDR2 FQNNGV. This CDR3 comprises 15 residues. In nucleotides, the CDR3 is TGTGCCAGCAGCCCCACGGGACTAGCGGTTTACGAGCAGTACTTC. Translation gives CASSPTGLAVYEQYF.

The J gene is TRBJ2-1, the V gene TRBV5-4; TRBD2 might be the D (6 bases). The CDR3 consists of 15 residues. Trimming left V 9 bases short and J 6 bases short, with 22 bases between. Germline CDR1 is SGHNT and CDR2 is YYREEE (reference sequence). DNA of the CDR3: TGTGCCACCTACCCGGCGGGAACCAAGCGCAATGAGCAGTTCTTC. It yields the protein CATYPAGTKRNEQFF.

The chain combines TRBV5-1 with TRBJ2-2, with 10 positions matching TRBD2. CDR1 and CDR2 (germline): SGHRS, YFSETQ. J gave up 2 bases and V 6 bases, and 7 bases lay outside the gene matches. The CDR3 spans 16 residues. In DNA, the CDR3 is TGCGCCAGCACGGCTAGCGGGAGTTTTAACACCGGGGAGCTGTTTTTT. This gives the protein CASTASGSFNTGELFF. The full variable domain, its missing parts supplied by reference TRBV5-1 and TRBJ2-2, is KAGVTQTPRYLIKTRGQQVTLSCSPISGHRSVSWYQQTPGQGLQFLFEYFSETQRNKGNFPGRFSGRQFSNSRSEMNVSTLELGDSALYLCASTASGSFNTGELFFGEGSRLTVL.

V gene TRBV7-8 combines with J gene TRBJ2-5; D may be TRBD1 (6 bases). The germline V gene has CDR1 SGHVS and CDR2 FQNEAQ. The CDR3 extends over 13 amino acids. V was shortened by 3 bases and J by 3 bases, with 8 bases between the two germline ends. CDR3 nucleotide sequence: TGTGCCAGCAGCTTTAACAGGGAAGAGACCCAGTACTTC. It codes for CASSFNREETQYF.

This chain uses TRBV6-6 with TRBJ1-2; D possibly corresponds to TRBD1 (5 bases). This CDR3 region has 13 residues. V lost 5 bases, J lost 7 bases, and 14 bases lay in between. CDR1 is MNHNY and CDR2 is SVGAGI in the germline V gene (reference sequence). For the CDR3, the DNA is TGTGCCAGCAGTCTAGAATATGGGGGTGGCTACACCTTC. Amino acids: CASSLEYGGGYTF.

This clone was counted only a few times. CDR3 region: CASSLEGRRADTQYF. In DNA form, the CDR3 reads TGTGCCAGCAGCTTAGAGGGCCGTCGAGCAGATACGCAGTATTTT. V usage is TRBV11-2 and J usage is TRBJ2-3, with unresolved D. Trimming left V 0 bases short and J 4 bases short, with 11 bases between. The CDR3 is made up of 15 amino acids. The germline gives CDR1 SGHAT, CDR2 FQNNGV.

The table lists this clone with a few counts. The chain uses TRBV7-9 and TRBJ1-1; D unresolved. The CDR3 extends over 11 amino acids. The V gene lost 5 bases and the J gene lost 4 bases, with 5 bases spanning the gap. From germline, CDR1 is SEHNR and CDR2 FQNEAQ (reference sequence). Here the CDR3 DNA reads TGTGCCAGCAGCCCTGGCACTGAAGCTTTCTTT. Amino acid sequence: CASSPGTEAFF.

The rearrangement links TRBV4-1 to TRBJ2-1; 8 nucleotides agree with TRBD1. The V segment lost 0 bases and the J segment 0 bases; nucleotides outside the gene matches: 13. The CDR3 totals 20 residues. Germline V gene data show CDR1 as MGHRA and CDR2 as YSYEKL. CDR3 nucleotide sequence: TGCGCCAGCAGCCAAGATACGTTGCCAGGGGGCCCCAGCTCCTACAATGAGCAGTTCTTC. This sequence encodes CASSQDTLPGGPSSYNEQFF.

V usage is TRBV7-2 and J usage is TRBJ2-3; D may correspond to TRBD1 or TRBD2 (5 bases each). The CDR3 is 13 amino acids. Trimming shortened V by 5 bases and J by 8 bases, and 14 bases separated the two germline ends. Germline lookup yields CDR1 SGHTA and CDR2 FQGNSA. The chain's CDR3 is CASSPHPGTTQYF. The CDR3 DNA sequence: TGTGCCAGCAGCCCCCACCCCGGGACTACGCAGTATTTT. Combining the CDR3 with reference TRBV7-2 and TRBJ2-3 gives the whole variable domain GAGVSQSPSNKVTEKGKDVELRCDPISGHTALYWYRQSLGQGLEFLIYFQGNSAPDKSGLPSDRFSAERTGGSVSTLTIQRTQQEDSAVYLCASSPHPGTTQYFGPGTRLTVL.

The CDR3 region has the DNA TGTGCCAGCAGCTTGGGGGAGGCCGGGGAGCTGTTTTTT. Translated: CASSLGEAGELFF. The chain recombines TRBV13 with TRBJ2-2; maybe TRBD2 (6 bases). The V gene lost 3 bases and the J gene lost 6 bases, with 8 bases spanning the gap. Germline CDR1 and CDR2: PRHDT and FYEKMQ (reference sequence). The CDR3 has 13 residues.